A single sample gave rise to the 12 T cell receptor beta chains below, sequenced in a study of blood T cell repertoires in COVID-19. TCRdb keeps only in-frame clones here, not all; method: immunoSEQ multiplex PCR. The sample yields almost 70,000 clones, around 89% seen once. Material: peripheral blood. The receptor source for this set is an older woman with acute or convalescent COVID-19.

This rearrangement joins TRBV11-3 to TRBJ1-1; D is unresolved. This CDR3 is 13 amino acids long. Looked up from germline, CDR1 is SGHNT and CDR2 is YENEEA. Trimming left V 5 bases short and J 3 bases short, with 10 bases between. The chain's CDR3 is CASSRVWYTEAFF. DNA for the CDR3: TGTGCCAGCAGCCGAGTATGGTACACTGAAGCTTTCTTT.

The V gene is TRBV19, the J gene TRBJ1-5; 9 bases are shared with TRBD1. In germline, CDR1 is LNHDA, CDR2 SQIVND (reference sequence). The length of the CDR3 is 16 residues. V was pared by 0 bases and J by 5 bases, with 5 bases of the junction left unmatched. CDR3 sequence reads: CASSIDEGTGYQPQHF. The DNA of the CDR3 is TGTGCCAGTAGTATAGATGAGGGGACAGGGTATCAGCCCCAGCATTTT.

This rearrangement joins TRBV14 to TRBJ1-1, with D perhaps TRBD1 (6 bases). The CDR3 contains 17 residues. V shed 2 bases and J shed 6 bases, with 22 bases lying between them. Germline values: CDR1 SGHDN, CDR2 FVKESK. CDR3 nucleotide sequence: TGTGCCAGCAGCCAATACAGGGACTACCTTTTGGAGCCTGAAGCTTTCTTT. It encodes CASSQYRDYLLEPEAFF.

The chain is built from TRBV5-4 and TRBJ2-1, with 11 bases matching TRBD2. V trimming: 4 bases; J trimming: 7 bases; junction bases outside the gene matches: 10. Germline CDR1 reads SGHNT; CDR2 reads YYREEE (reference sequence). This CDR3 has 16 residues. In DNA, the CDR3 is TGTGCCAGCAGCCACCGACTAGCGGGGAATCTAAATGAGCAGTTCTTC. This gives the protein CASSHRLAGNLNEQFF.

V is TRBV5-4 and J is TRBJ2-2; D is possibly TRBD1 (6 bases). Trimming stripped 7 bases from V and 6 bases from J, with 19 bases between. CDR3 length equals 15 residues. Per the germline V gene, CDR1 is SGHNT and CDR2 is YYREEE (reference sequence). The CDR3 spells CASQPQGPSSGELFF. DNA of the CDR3: TGTGCCAGCCAGCCACAGGGTCCGAGTTCCGGGGAGCTGTTTTTT.

This chain joins TRBV11-2 and TRBJ2-5; 12 positions match TRBD2. After removal of 4 bases from V and 3 bases from J, the junction contained 3 bases not matched to a gene. The CDR3 has 15 amino acids. Germline V gene lookup returns CDR1 SGHAT and CDR2 FQNNGV. CDR3 region: CASSSTSGGEETQYF. The CDR3 nucleotides are TGTGCCAGCAGCTCGACTAGCGGGGGAGAAGAGACCCAGTACTTC. Based on the CDR3 plus reference TRBV11-2 and TRBJ2-5, the full variable domain is EAGVAQSPRYKIIEKRQSVAFWCNPISGHATLYWYQQILGQGPKLLIQFQNNGVVDDSQLPKDRFSAERLKGVDSTLKIQPAKLEDSAVYLCASSSTSGGEETQYFGPGTRLLVL.

J is TRBJ2-5 and V is TRBV29-1; D is possibly TRBD1 (6 bases). CDR1 is SQVTM and CDR2 is ANQGSEA in the germline V gene. V lost 5 bases and J 5 bases, leaving 12 bases between the germline ends. This CDR3 spans 12 amino acids. CDR3 region: CSVSRGEETQYF. The CDR3, as DNA: TGCAGCGTTTCCAGGGGAGAGGAGACCCAGTACTTC.

The rearrangement joins TRBV7-8 to TRBJ1-3, with D possibly matching TRBD1 (6 bases). Trimming stripped 5 bases from V and 1 base from J, with 9 bases between. The CDR3 has 14 amino acids. The V gene's germline CDR1 is SGHVS and CDR2 FQNEAQ. The chain's CDR3 is CASSRQVSGNTIYF. In nucleotides, the CDR3 is TGTGCCAGCAGCAGACAGGTTTCTGGAAACACCATATATTTT. Based on the CDR3 plus reference TRBV7-8 and TRBJ1-3, the full variable domain is GAGVSQSPRYKVAKRGQDVALRCDPISGHVSLFWYQQALGQGPEFLTYFQNEAQLDKSGLPSDRFFAERPEGSVSTLKIQRTQQEDSAVYLCASSRQVSGNTIYFGEGSWLTVV.

V usage is TRBV7-9 and J usage is TRBJ1-1; D gene uncertain. Trimming shortened V by 3 bases and J by 8 bases, and 10 bases separated the two germline ends. Germline CDR1 is SEHNR and CDR2 is FQNEAQ (reference sequence). The CDR3 length is 12 residues. The chain's CDR3 is CASSFQPGEAFF. The CDR3, as DNA: TGTGCCAGCAGCTTCCAGCCCGGGGAAGCTTTCTTT.

The chain links TRBV6-4 to TRBJ2-1; the match to TRBD2 covers 9 bases. Germline-derived CDR1 and CDR2 are MRHNA and SNTAGT. The CDR3 totals 15 residues. Losses at the gene ends were 3 bases for V and 0 bases for J; bases not matched to a gene: 0. CDR3 bases: TGTGCCAGCAGTGATAGCGGGAGCTCCTACAATGAGCAGTTCTTC. Translated, it gives CASSDSGSSYNEQFF.

This clone came up once. The rearrangement uses TRBV5-6 and TRBJ1-5, with D possibly TRBD1 on 6 matching bases. The germline CDR1 and CDR2 sequences are SGHDT and YYEEEE. V was pared by 1 base and J by 5 bases, with 13 bases between. This CDR3 is built from 15 residues. This CDR3 reads CASSLTGSPDQPQHF. In DNA, the CDR3 is TGTGCCAGCAGCTTGACAGGGAGTCCCGATCAGCCCCAGCATTTT.

The chain couples TRBV28 to TRBJ1-2, with 7 bases fitting TRBD1. Germline CDR1 is MDHEN and CDR2 is SYDVKM. CDR3 length: 11 amino acids. Losses at the gene ends were 8 bases for V and 6 bases for J; bases not matched to a gene: 3. The CDR3 sequence is CASGGQHGYTF. The CDR3 region has the DNA TGTGCCAGCGGGGGACAGCATGGCTACACCTTC.